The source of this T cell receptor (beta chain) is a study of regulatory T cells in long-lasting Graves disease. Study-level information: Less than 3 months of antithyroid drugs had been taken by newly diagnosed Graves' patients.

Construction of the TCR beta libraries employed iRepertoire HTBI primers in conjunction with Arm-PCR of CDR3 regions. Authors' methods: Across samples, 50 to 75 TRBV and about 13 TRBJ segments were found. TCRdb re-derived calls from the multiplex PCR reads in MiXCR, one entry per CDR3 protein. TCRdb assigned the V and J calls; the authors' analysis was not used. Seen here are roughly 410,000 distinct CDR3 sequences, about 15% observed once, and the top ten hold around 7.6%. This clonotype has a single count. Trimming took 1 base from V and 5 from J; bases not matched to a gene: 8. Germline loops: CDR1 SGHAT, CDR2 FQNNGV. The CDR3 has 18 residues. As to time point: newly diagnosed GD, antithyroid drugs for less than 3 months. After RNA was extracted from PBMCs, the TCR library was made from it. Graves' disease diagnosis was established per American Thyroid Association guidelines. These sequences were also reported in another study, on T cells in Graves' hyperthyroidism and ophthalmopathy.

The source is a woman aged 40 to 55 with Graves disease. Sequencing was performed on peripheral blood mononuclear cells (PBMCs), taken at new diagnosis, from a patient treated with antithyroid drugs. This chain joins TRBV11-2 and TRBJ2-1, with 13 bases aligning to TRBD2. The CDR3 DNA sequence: TGTGCCAGCAGCTTAGGGAGGAGGGGGACTAGCGGGAACAATGAGCAGTTCTTC. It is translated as CASSLGRRGTSGNNEQFF. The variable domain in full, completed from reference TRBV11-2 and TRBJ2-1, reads EAGVAQSPRYKIIEKRQSVAFWCNPISGHATLYWYQQILGQGPKLLIQFQNNGVVDDSQLPKDRFSAERLKGVDSTLKIQPAKLEDSAVYLCASSLGRRGTSGNNEQFFGPGTRLTVL.